Listed here are 8 T cell receptor beta chains from one sample, sequenced in a study of identical twins. TCRdb passed the 5' RACE reads through MiXCR, listing each CDR3 protein once. The sample holds fewer than 550,000 distinct CDR3 sequences; 13% to 15% are singletons and the top ten take around 0.4%. In addition, the sample was reused for a study of yellow fever vaccine responses in identical twins.

Sample: CD4+ T cells sorted from blood. These TCRs come from a woman aged 18-29 years in good health.

J is TRBJ1-1 and V is TRBV14; possible D gene TRBD1, 5 bases. Germline V CDR1 and CDR2: SGHDN, FVKESK. The CDR3 length is 14 residues. Trimming took 4 bases from V and 0 from J, leaving 9 bases between them. CDR3 sequence (DNA): TGTGCCAGCAGCCGGGGACTGATGAACACTGAAGCTTTCTTT. This sequence encodes CASSRGLMNTEAFF.

The chain uses TRBV7-8 and TRBJ1-1; a weak D match, TRBD1 (5 bases). Trimming left V 3 bases short and J 2 bases short, with 13 bases between. The CDR3 is 15 amino acids. CDR1 and CDR2 (germline): SGHVS, FQNEAQ. The CDR3 protein is CASSLVLGGNTEAFF. The CDR3 region has the DNA TGTGCCAGCAGCTTGGTCCTCGGGGGAAACACTGAAGCTTTCTTT.

This clonotype was seen at least ten times. A read error may account for a junction end that differs from germline. The rearrangement joins TRBV5-1 to TRBJ2-2, with TRBD2 matching 7 bases. The length of the CDR3 is 15 residues. The V gene's germline CDR1 is SGHRS and CDR2 YFSETQ. Here the CDR3 DNA reads TGTGCCAGCAGTTTAGCTAGCGGAAACACCGGGGAGCTGTTTTTT. As protein: CASSLASGNTGELFF.

In its sample, this clonotype was seen a few times. The gene calls are TRBV24-1 and TRBJ2-1, with TRBD1 identical over 8 bases. This CDR3 is 15 amino acids long. J gave up 6 bases and V 4 bases, and 7 bases lay outside the gene matches. CDR1 and CDR2 (germline): KGHDR, SFDVKD. CDR3 in amino acids: CATSETGTGLNEQFF. In nucleotides, the CDR3 is TGTGCCACCAGTGAGACCGGGACAGGCCTCAATGAGCAGTTCTTC.

This clonotype turned up a few times. CDR3 residues: CASRRDRANTDTQYF. The DNA for the CDR3 is TGTGCCAGCCGGCGGGACAGGGCAAACACAGATACGCAGTATTTT. This chain connects TRBV7-9 to TRBJ2-3, with TRBD1 identical over 9 bases. The V segment lost 8 bases and the J segment 2 bases; nucleotides outside the gene matches: 8. Germline values: CDR1 SEHNR, CDR2 FQNEAQ (reference sequence). The CDR3 contains 15 residues.

In its sample, this clonotype was seen a few times. This chain connects TRBV25-1 to TRBJ2-2; 7 nucleotides align to TRBD1. J lost 6 bases, V lost 9 bases, and 13 bases had no gene match. From germline, CDR1 is MGHDK and CDR2 SYGVNS. The length of the CDR3 is 15 residues. The CDR3 reads CASLGKGQLPGELFF. The CDR3 DNA reads as TGTGCCAGTTTAGGAAAGGGACAGCTTCCCGGGGAGCTGTTTTTT.

The gene calls are TRBV18 and TRBJ2-7; TRBD1 agrees at 8 bases. The trim removed 3 bases at V and 5 bases at J, leaving 12 bases unmatched. CDR3 length: 16 residues. The germline gives CDR1 KGHSH, CDR2 LQKENI. In DNA, the CDR3 is TGTGCCAGCTCACCGGTTTCGGGGGCAGGGGGCAACGAGCAGTACGTC. Amino acids: CASSPVSGAGGNEQYV.

This clonotype was counted only a few times. V is TRBV7-2 and J is TRBJ1-6; D unresolved. Germline CDR1 is SGHTA and CDR2 is FQGNSA. This CDR3 contains 16 residues. Trimming took 6 bases from V and 0 from J, leaving 12 bases between them. CDR3 region: CASRQSKSSYNSPLHF. In DNA form, the CDR3 reads TGTGCCAGCAGACAAAGCAAGAGCTCCTATAATTCACCCCTCCACTTT.